This T cell receptor (beta chain) stems from a study of technical replicates of blood from a handful of donors. There are 16 residues in the CDR3. The V gene's germline CDR1 is SNHLY and CDR2 FYNNEI. V lost 1 base and J lost 2; bases outside the gene matches: 6. The protocol was immunoSEQ multiplex PCR, while the TCRdb copy is restricted to in-frame clones and leaves out a portion. The sample records under 100,000 clones, 95% being singletons. The TCR comes from a human donor in good health. Sequencing was performed on T cells isolated from PBMCs. V usage is TRBV2 and J usage is TRBJ2-3, with TRBD1 matching 7 bases. The CDR3 loop reads CASSEGPGQHTDTQYF. CDR3 nucleotides: TGTGCCAGCAGTGAAGGCCCGGGACAGCACACAGATACGCAGTATTTT.